The 5 T cell receptor beta chains below come from one sample, sequenced in a study of T cells in Graves' hyperthyroidism and ophthalmopathy. RNA transcripts gave rise to amplified TCR beta CDR3 regions. The primer set for the first-round RT-PCR of the TCR CDR3 was HTBI. One entry per CDR3 protein, called by TCRdb with MiXCR from the multiplex PCR reads. The sample records some 760,000 distinct CDR3 sequences, around 15% being singletons. Sample: blood. These receptors all stem from a woman in her late teens or twenties with Graves' hyperthyroidism.

The chain couples TRBV12-3 or TRBV12-4 to TRBJ2-2; 9 bases are a match to TRBD1. The CDR3 totals 18 residues. The junction had 12 bases not matched to a gene; V was cut back by 2 bases and J by 5 bases. CDR3 sequence reads: CASSLRTGARAGTGELFF. The CDR3 bases are TGTGCCAGCAGTTTAAGGACAGGGGCGCGGGCGGGAACCGGGGAGCTGTTTTTT.

The chain combines TRBV7-6 with TRBJ2-2; D is uncertain. The germline gives CDR1 SGHVS, CDR2 FNYEAQ. The V end was cut by 0 bases, the J end by 3 bases, with 5 bases between. CDR3 length equals 14 residues. CDR3 coding DNA: TGTGCCAGCAGCTTAGCGACGGACACCGGGGAGCTGTTTTTT. Residues: CASSLATDTGELFF.

About this clonotype: A much larger clone lies a single base off, so this may be a read error. V usage is TRBV5-1 and J usage is TRBJ2-7, with 8 bases identical to TRBD2. This CDR3 has 14 amino acids. Germline V CDR1 and CDR2: SGHRS, YFSETQ. CDR3 in amino acids: CASRFKAGVHEQHF. The CDR3 nucleotides read TGCGCCAGCAGATTCAAAGCGGGAGTCCACGAGCAGCACTTC.

J is TRBJ2-1 and V is TRBV6-5, with TRBD2 matching 9 bases. This CDR3 is 15 amino acids long. Germline CDR1 and CDR2: MNHEY and SVGAGI. The V gene end was trimmed by 0 bases and the J gene end by 8 bases; junction bases not matched to a gene: 5. CDR3 bases: TGTGCCAGCAGTTACTCTTCTAGCGGGAAGGATGAGCAGTTCTTC. Encoded protein: CASSYSSSGKDEQFF.

This chain links TRBV6-1 with TRBJ1-5, with no clear D. Germline V gene data show CDR1 as MNHNS and CDR2 as SASEGT. The CDR3 contains 15 residues. V was shortened by 6 bases and J by 2 bases, with 14 bases between the two germline ends. The chain's CDR3 is CASRTINRGNQPQHF. The CDR3 DNA sequence: TGTGCCAGCAGAACCATAAATAGGGGCAATCAGCCCCAGCATTTT.